This T cell receptor (beta chain) comes out of a study of T cell repertoires in cytomegalovirus infection. Study overall: Through public TCR beta signatures, both CMV infection and matching HLA type were indicated.

Study outcomes and limitations: Across the ex vivo response, the dominant clonotypes were HLA-C-restricted CMV-specific TCR beta clonotypes. Identification of carriers of CMV plus the relevant HLA was achieved through cumulative public TCR beta family frequency.

TCRdb itself ran the reads through MiXCR, one entry per CDR3 protein. Among more than 400,000 distinct CDR3 sequences, about 25% were seen once, and the ten largest hold around 13%. The V and J ends lost 6 bases and 6 bases respectively, with 12 bases between them. This CDR3 region has 14 residues. The germline V gene has CDR1 MNHEY and CDR2 SVGAGI. This clonotype has just a few counts. The antigen is unknown. The chain is built from TRBV6-5 and TRBJ1-6; D is unresolved. This receptor was taken from a human donor in good health (CMV status not recorded). Some clones in this sample may be carry-over from other donors' samples. Material for sequencing was PBMCs. CDR3 nucleotide sequence: TGTGCCAGCAGGATGCTGAACCCTAATTCACCCCTCCACTTT. Translation gives CASRMLNPNSPLHF.